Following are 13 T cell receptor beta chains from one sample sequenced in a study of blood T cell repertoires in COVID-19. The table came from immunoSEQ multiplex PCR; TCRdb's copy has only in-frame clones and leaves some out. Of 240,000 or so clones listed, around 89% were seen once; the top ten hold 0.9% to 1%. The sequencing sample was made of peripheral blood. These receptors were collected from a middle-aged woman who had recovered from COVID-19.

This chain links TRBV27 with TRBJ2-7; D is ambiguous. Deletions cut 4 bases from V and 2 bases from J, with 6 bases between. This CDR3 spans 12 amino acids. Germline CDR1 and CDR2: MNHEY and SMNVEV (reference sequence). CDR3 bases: TGTGCCAGCAGTTCCGCTACCTACGAGCAGTACTTC. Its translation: CASSSATYEQYF.

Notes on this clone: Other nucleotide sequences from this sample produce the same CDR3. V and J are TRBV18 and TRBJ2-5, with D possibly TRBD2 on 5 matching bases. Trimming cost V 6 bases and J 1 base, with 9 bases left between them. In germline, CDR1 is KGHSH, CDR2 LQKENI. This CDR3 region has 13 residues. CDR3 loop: CASSRAGQETQYF. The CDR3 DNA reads TGTGCCAGCTCGAGGGCCGGCCAAGAGACCCAGTACTTC.

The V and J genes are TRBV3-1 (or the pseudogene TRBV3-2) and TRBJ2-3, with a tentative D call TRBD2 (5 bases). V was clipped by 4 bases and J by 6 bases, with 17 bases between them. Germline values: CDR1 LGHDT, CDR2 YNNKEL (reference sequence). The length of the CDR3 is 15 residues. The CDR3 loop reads CASSPGLSAWDTQYF. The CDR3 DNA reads TGTGCCAGCAGCCCAGGACTCTCCGCGTGGGATACGCAGTATTTT.

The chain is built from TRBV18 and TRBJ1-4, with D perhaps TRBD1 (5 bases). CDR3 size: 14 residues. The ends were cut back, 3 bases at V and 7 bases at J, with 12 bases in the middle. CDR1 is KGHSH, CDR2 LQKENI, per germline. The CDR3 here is CASSPRRGSEKLFF. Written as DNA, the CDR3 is TGTGCCAGCTCACCGCGCCGGGGGAGTGAAAAACTGTTTTTT.

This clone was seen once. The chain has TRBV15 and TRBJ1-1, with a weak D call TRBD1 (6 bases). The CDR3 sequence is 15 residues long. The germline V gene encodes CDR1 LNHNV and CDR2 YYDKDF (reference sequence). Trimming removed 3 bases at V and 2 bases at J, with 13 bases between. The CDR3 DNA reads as TGTGCCACCAGCAGGCACAGGGAACCTAACACTGAAGCTTTCTTT. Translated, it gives CATSRHREPNTEAFF.

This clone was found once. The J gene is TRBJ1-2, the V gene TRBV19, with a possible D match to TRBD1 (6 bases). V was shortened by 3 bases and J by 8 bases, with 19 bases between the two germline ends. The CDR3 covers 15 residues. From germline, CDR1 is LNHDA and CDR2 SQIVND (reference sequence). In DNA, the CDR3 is TGTGCCAGTAGTATCCCCCGGACAGCCCCGGGGGGCTACACCTTC. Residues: CASSIPRTAPGGYTF.

Here the CDR3 reads CASSPQTRGMIVYEQYF. Here the CDR3 DNA reads TGTGCCAGTAGTCCCCAAACCAGGGGGATGATAGTCTACGAGCAGTACTTC. The chain carries TRBV19 and TRBJ2-7; 7 nucleotides line up with TRBD1. The CDR3 consists of 17 residues. The junction had 16 bases not matched to a gene; V was cut back by 5 bases and J by 3 bases. Germline V gives CDR1 LNHDA, CDR2 SQIVND (reference sequence).

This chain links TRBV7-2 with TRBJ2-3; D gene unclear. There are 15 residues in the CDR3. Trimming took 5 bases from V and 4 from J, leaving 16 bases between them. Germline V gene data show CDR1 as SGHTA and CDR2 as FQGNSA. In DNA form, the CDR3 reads TGTGCCAGCAGCCCCAGGTGGTCTGGATCAGATACGCAGTATTTT. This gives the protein CASSPRWSGSDTQYF.

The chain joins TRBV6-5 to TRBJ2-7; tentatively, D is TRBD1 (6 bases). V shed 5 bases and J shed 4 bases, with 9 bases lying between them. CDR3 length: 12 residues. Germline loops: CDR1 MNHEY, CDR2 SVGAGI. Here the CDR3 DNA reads TGTGCCAGCAGTCTAGACAGGTACGAGCAGTACTTC. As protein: CASSLDRYEQYF.

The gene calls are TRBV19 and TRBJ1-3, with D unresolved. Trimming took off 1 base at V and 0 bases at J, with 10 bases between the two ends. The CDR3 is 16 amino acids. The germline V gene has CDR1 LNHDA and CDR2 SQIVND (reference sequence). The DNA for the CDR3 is TGTGCCAGTAGTATAGGAGGCACCCTCTCTGGAAACACCATATATTTT. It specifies CASSIGGTLSGNTIYF.

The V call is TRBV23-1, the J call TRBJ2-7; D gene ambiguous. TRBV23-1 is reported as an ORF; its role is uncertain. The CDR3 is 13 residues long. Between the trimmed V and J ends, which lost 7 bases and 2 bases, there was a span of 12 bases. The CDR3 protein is CASMPGQAYEQYF. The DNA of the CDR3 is TGCGCCAGCATGCCCGGCCAGGCCTACGAGCAGTACTTC.

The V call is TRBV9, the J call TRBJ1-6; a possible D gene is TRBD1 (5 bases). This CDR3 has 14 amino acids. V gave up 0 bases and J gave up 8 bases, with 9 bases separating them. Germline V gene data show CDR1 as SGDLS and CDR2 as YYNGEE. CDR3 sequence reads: CASSVEGIDSPLHF. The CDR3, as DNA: TGTGCCAGCAGCGTAGAGGGGATAGATTCACCCCTCCACTTT.

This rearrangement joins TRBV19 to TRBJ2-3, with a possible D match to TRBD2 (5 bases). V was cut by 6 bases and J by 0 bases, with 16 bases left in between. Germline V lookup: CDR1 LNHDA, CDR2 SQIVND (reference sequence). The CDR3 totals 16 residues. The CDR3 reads CASSAGRLASTDTQYF. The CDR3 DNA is TGTGCCAGTAGCGCGGGCCGCCTGGCTAGCACAGATACGCAGTATTTT.